The rows below give T cell receptor beta chains drawn from one sample of a study of T cells after posttransplantation cyclophosphamide. Clones were sequenced by immunoSEQ multiplex PCR, and TCRdb holds only the in-frame ones, with some missing. Recorded here are under 50,000 clones, with no singletons, and the ten leading clones hold about 2.2%. The sequenced sample was PBMCs. Receptors originate from a man aged 40-49 years in good health, CMV-negative, and a related stem cell transplant donor. Each CDR3 is given with its conserved first and last residue. Clone size reads once, few, many, or a class if the clone is expanded.

v_call: TRBV30; clone_size: many; j_call: TRBJ1-4; cdr3_aa: CAWSPGQQNEKLFF
v_call: TRBV4-3; clone_size: many; j_call: TRBJ1-1; cdr3_aa: CASSQDIGQGYTEAFF
v_call: TRBV10-3; clone_size: many; j_call: TRBJ1-1; cdr3_aa: CAISERKQGSYTEAFF
v_call: TRBV7-2; clone_size: many; j_call: TRBJ2-3; cdr3_aa: CASSPTGISTDTQYF
v_call: TRBV19; clone_size: many; j_call: TRBJ2-2; cdr3_aa: CASSGAGGTGELFF
v_call: TRBV7-8; clone_size: few; j_call: .; cdr3_aa: CASSSGDRDTYEQYF
v_call: TRBV11-2; clone_size: many; j_call: TRBJ1-2; cdr3_aa: CASSLDQPGYSYGYTF
v_call: TRBV19; clone_size: many; j_call: TRBJ2-3; cdr3_aa: CASSILGQGAATDTQYF
v_call: TRBV30; clone_size: many; j_call: TRBJ2-2; cdr3_aa: CAWRQGRNTGELFF
v_call: TRBV27; clone_size: many; j_call: TRBJ2-1; cdr3_aa: CASTEGRGINEQFF
v_call: TRBV5-8; clone_size: many; j_call: TRBJ1-3; cdr3_aa: CASPIWARVTVRSGNTIYF
v_call: TRBV7-3; clone_size: many; j_call: TRBJ1-1; cdr3_aa: CASSFEGTTEAFF
v_call: TRBV5-5; clone_size: many; j_call: TRBJ2-7; cdr3_aa: CASSVGRTDEQYF
v_call: TRBV7-8; clone_size: many; j_call: TRBJ2-7; cdr3_aa: CASSSLTRSEYEQYF
v_call: TRBV10-3; clone_size: many; j_call: TRBJ1-2; cdr3_aa: CAISVTGTGYGYTF
v_call: TRBV30; clone_size: many; j_call: TRBJ1-1; cdr3_aa: CAWSAGEAFF
v_call: TRBV7-6; clone_size: many; j_call: TRBJ2-2; cdr3_aa: CASSPGLAGGVYTGELFF
v_call: TRBV19; clone_size: many; j_call: TRBJ2-3; cdr3_aa: CASSILAGSDTQYF
v_call: TRBV6-5; clone_size: many; j_call: TRBJ1-2; cdr3_aa: CASTTGDRGYTF